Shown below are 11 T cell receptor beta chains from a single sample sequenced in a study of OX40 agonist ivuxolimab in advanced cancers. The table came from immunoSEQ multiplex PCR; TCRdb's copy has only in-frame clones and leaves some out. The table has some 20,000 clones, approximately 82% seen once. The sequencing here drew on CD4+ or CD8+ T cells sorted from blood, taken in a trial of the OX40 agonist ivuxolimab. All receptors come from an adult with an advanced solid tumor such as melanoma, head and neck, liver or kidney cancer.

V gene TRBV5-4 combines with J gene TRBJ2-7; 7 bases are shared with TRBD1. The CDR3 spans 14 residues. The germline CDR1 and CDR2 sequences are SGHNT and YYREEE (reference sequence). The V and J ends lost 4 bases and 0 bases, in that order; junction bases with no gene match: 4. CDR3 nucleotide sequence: TGTGCCAGCAGCAACCGGGACAGCTCCTACGAGCAGTACTTC. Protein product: CASSNRDSSYEQYF.

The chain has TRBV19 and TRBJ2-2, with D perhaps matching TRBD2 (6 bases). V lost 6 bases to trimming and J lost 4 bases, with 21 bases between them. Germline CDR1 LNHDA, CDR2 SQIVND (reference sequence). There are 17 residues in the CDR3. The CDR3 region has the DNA TGTGCCAGTAGCTCATGGGATTCCCCCGGGGGCACCGGGGAGCTGTTTTTT. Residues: CASSSWDSPGGTGELFF.

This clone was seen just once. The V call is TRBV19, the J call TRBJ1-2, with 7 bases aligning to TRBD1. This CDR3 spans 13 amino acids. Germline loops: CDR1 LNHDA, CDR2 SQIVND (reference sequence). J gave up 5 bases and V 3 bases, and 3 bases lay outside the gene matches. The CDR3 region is CASSIGTDYGYTF. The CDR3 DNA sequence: TGTGCCAGTAGTATTGGGACAGATTATGGCTACACCTTC.

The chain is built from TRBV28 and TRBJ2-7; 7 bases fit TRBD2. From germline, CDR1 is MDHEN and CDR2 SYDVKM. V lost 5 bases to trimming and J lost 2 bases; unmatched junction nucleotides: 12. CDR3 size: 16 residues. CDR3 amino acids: CASSPQAGLQTYEQYF. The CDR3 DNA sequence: TGTGCCAGCAGTCCACAAGCGGGGCTCCAAACCTACGAGCAGTACTTC.

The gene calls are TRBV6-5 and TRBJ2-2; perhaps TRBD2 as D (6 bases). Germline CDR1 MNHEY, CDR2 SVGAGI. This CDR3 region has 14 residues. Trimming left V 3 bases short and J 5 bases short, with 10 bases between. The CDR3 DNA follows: TGTGCCAGCAGTTATGGGGGGAGGACCGGGGAGCTGTTTTTT. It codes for CASSYGGRTGELFF.

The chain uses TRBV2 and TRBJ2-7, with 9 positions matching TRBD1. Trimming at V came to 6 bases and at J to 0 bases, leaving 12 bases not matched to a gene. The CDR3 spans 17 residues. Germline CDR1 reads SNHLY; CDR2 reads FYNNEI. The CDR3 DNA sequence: TGTGCCAGCAGGACTCCCGGGACAGGGAACCCCTCCTACGAGCAGTACTTC. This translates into CASRTPGTGNPSYEQYF.

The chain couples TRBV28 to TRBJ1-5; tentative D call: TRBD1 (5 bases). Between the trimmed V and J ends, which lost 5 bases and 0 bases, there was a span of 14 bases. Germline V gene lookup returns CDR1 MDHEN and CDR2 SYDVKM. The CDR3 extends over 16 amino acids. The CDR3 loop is CASSTNQGYSNQPQHF. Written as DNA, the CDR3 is TGTGCCAGCAGTACTAACCAGGGTTATAGCAATCAGCCCCAGCATTTT.

The DNA for the CDR3 is TGTGCCAGCAGTGGGTGGGACAGGGGCTACGAGCAGTACTTC. It translates to CASSGWDRGYEQYF. This chain joins TRBV2 and TRBJ2-7, with 10 positions matching TRBD1. Unmatched junction bases numbered 3, after V lost 4 bases and J lost 3 bases. CDR3 length: 14 amino acids. Germline V lookup: CDR1 SNHLY, CDR2 FYNNEI.

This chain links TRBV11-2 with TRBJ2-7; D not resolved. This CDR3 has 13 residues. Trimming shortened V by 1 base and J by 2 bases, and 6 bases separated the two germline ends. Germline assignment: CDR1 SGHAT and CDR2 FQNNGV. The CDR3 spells CASSLAPAYEQYF. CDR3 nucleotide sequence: TGTGCCAGCAGCTTAGCCCCCGCCTACGAGCAGTACTTC. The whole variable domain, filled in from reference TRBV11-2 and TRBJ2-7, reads EAGVAQSPRYKIIEKRQSVAFWCNPISGHATLYWYQQILGQGPKLLIQFQNNGVVDDSQLPKDRFSAERLKGVDSTLKIQPAKLEDSAVYLCASSLAPAYEQYFGPGTRLTVT.

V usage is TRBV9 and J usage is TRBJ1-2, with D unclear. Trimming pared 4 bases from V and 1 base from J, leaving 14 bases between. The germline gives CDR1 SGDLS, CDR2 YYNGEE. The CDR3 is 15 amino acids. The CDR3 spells CASSSPSGFNYGYTF. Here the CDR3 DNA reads TGTGCCAGCAGCTCCCCCTCGGGATTTAACTATGGCTACACCTTC.

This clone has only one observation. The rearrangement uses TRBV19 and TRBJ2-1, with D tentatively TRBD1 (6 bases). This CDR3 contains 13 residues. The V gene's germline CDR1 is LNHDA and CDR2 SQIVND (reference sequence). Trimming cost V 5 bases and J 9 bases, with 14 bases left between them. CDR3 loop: CASSFRQAREQFF. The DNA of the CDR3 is TGTGCCAGTAGTTTTCGACAGGCCCGTGAGCAGTTCTTC.